Sequencing of this T cell receptor (beta chain) was carried out in a study of PD-L1 blockade in urothelial cancer. Study-wide background: The analyses of blood took place 3 weeks (second dose) and 6 weeks after treatment start. General study findings and limits: Durable-benefit patients showed greater tumor-associated blood clone expansion at 3 weeks.

This sample's time point: pretreatment peripheral blood. The germline V gene encodes CDR1 GTSNPN and CDR2 SVGIG (reference sequence). Deletions cut 1 base from V and 0 bases from J, with 14 bases between. The CDR3 runs 16 residues. Points on this clone: Its cognate antigen is unknown.

The table came from immunoSEQ multiplex PCR; TCRdb's copy has only in-frame clones and leaves some out. The data show roughly 30,000 clones, roughly 84% seen once. The material was PBMCs, obtained around atezolizumab (anti-PD-L1) treatment. The clonotype originates from a man aged 55-75 years with urothelial cancer. J is TRBJ2-3 and V is TRBV30, with a weak D call TRBD1 (5 bases). The CDR3 region is CAWSGWGGISTDTQYF. In nucleotides, the CDR3 is TGTGCCTGGAGTGGATGGGGCGGAATTAGCACAGATACGCAGTATTTT.